The present T cell receptor (beta chain) was sequenced within a study of beta chain features in type 1 diabetes. The study reverse transcribed the entire isolated RNA, so it sequenced expressed TCRB transcripts. The repertoire was sequenced with immunoSEQ multiplex PCR; TCRdb's copy has only in-frame clones and lacks some. The data hold some 410,000 clones, with roughly 10% observed a single time. Germline CDR1 is MGHDK and CDR2 is SYGVNS. The V and J ends lost 6 bases and 4 bases respectively, with 10 bases between them. This CDR3 has 13 residues. In this sample, this clone turned up a few times. The specimen was naive CD4+ T cells from blood. The clonotype comes from a woman in her late teens or twenties in good health. V is TRBV25-1 and J is TRBJ2-1, with a possible D match to TRBD2 (6 bases). This CDR3 is CASRLASYNEQFF. As DNA, the CDR3 is TGTGCCAGCAGGCTAGCGAGTTACAATGAGCAGTTCTTC.